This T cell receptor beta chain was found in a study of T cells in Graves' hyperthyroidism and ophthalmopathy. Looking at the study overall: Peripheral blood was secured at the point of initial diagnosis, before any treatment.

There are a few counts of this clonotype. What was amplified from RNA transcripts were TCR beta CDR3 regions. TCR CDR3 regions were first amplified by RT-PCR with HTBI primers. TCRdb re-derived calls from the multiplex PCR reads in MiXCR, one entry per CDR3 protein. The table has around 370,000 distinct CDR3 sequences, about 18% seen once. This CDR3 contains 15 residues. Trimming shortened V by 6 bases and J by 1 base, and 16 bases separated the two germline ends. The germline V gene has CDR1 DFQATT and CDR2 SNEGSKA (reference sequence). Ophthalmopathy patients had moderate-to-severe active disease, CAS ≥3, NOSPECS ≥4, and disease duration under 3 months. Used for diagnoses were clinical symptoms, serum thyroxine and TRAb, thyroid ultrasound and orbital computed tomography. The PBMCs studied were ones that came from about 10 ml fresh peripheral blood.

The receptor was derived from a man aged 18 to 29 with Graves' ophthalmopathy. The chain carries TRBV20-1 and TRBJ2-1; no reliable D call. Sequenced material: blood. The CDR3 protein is CSAPGFGISYNEQFF. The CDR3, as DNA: TGCAGTGCCCCCGGGTTTGGGATATCCTACAATGAGCAGTTCTTC.